This section outlines one TCR beta chain sequence together with its context. The antigen is unknown. This specimen belongs to a study of CD8+ T cells in alopecia areata. Study details: Treatment of the treated patients consisted of oral tofacitinib, 5 to 10 mg twice daily. Study observations and caveats: Clarity of TCR sharing across patients fell short of that in mice, possibly HLA-related. Across lesional scalp, and particularly alopecia totalis/universalis, clonality surpassed that of normal scalp.

The V gene's germline CDR1 is GTSNPN and CDR2 SVGIG (reference sequence). The ends were cut back, 0 bases at V and 0 bases at J, with 8 bases in the middle. The CDR3 totals 14 residues. As the sequencing template, cDNA was produced by extracting RNA and reverse transcribing it. Sequenced by immunoSEQ multiplex PCR; TCRdb stores in-frame clones only, minus some. The table shows under 300,000 clones, with under 70% occurring only once. Sorted out of PBMCs were CD4+ T cells and CD8+ T cells. The material was CD4+ T cells sorted from blood, obtained at week 0. This receptor was taken from a human donor with alopecia areata. J is TRBJ1-1 and V is TRBV30; no clear D. CDR3: CAWSVLEMNTEAFF. CDR3 DNA sequence: TGTGCCTGGAGTGTACTTGAGATGAACACTGAAGCTTTCTTT.